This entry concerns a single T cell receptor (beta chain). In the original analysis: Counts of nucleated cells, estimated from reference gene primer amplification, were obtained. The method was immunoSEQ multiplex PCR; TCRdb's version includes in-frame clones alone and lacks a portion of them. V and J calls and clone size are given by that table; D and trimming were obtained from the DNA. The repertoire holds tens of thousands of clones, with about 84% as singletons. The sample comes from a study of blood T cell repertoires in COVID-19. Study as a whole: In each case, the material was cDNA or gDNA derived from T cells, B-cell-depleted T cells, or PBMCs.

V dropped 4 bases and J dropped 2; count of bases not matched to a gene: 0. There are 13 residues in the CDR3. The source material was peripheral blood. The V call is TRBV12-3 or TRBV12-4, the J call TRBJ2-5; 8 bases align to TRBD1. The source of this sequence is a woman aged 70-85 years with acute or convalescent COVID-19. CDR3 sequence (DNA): TGTGCCAGCAGTTGGACAGGGCAAGAGACCCAGTACTTC. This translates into CASSWTGQETQYF.